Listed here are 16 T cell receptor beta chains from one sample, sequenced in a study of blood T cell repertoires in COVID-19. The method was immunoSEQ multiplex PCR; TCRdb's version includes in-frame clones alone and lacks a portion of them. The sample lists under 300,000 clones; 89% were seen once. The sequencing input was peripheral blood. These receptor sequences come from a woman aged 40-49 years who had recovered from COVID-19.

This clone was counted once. The CDR3: CASSRTGGGYTF. The CDR3 DNA sequence: TGTGCCAGCAGTAGAACAGGGGGCGGCTACACCTTC. The chain combines TRBV28 with TRBJ1-2, with TRBD1 matching over 9 bases. The CDR3 extends over 12 amino acids. CDR1 and CDR2 (germline): MDHEN, SYDVKM. V was clipped by 5 bases and J by 8 bases; unmatched bases: 3.

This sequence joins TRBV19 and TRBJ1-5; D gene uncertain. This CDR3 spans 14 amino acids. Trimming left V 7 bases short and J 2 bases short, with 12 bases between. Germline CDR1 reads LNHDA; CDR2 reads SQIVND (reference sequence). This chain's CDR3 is CASNPAGGNQPQHF. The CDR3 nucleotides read TGTGCCAGTAATCCGGCAGGCGGCAATCAGCCCCAGCATTTT.

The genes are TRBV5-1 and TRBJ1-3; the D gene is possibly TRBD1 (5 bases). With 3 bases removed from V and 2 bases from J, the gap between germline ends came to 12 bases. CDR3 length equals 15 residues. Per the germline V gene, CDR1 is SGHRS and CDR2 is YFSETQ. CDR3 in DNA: TGCGCCAGCAGCTCACCGGAAGGGGCTGGAAACACCATATATTTT. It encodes CASSSPEGAGNTIYF.

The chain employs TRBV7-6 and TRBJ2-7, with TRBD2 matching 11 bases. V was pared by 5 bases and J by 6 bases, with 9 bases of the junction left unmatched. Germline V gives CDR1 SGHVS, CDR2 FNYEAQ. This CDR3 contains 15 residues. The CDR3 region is CASSEGGGLAAEQYF. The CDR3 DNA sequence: TGTGCCAGCAGCGAGGGAGGGGGACTAGCGGCCGAGCAGTACTTC.

The CDR3 reads CATKTGGEAGELFF. In DNA form, the CDR3 reads TGTGCCACCAAGACAGGGGGCGAAGCTGGGGAGCTGTTTTTT. V and J are TRBV24-1 and TRBJ2-2; 10 bases match TRBD1. This CDR3 is 14 amino acids long. Germline V gives CDR1 KGHDR, CDR2 SFDVKD. V dropped 8 bases and J dropped 8; count of bases not matched to a gene: 7.

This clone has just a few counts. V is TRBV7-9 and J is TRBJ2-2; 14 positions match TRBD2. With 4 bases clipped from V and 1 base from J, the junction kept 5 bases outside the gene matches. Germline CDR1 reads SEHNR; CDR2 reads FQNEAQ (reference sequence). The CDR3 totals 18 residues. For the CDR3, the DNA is TGTGCCAGCAGCTCCGGGACTAGCGGGAGCCTGAACACCGGGGAGCTGTTTTTT. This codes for CASSSGTSGSLNTGELFF. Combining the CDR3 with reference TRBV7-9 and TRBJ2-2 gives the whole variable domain DTGVSQNPRHKITKRGQNVTFRCDPISEHNRLYWYRQTLGQGPEFLTYFQNEAQLEKSRLLSDRFSAERPKGSFSTLEIQRTEQGDSAMYLCASSSGTSGSLNTGELFFGEGSRLTVL.

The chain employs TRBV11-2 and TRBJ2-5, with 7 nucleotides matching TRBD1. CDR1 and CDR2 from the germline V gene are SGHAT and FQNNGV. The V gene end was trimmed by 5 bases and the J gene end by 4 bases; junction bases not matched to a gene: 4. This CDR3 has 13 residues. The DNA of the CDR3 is TGTGCCAGCAGCCTAAGACAGGGAGAGACCCAGTACTTC. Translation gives CASSLRQGETQYF.

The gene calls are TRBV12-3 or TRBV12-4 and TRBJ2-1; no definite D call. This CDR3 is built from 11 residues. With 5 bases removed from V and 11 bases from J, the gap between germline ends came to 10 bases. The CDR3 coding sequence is TGTGCCAGCAGTGATGACTGGCAGCAGTTCTTC. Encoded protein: CASSDDWQQFF.

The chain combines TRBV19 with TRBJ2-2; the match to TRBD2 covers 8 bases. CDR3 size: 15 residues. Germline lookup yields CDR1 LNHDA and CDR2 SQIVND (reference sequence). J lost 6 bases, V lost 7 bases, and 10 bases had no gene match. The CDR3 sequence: CASTIGGRRSGELFF. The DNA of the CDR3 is TGTGCCAGTACCATTGGCGGGAGGCGTTCCGGGGAGCTGTTTTTT.

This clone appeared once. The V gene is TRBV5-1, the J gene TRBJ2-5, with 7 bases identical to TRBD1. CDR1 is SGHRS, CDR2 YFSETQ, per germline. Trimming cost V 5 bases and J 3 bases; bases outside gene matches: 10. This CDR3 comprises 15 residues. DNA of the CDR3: TGCGCCAGCAGTCGGACAGGCGATCCCAAAGAGACCCAGTACTTC. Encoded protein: CASSRTGDPKETQYF.

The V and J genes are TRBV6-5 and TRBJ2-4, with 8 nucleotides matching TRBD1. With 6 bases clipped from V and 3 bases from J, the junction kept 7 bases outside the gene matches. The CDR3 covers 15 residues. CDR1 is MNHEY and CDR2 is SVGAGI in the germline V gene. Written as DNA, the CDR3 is TGTGCCAGCAGCCCAGGGGGCGCAAACAAAAACATTCAGTACTTC. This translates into CASSPGGANKNIQYF.

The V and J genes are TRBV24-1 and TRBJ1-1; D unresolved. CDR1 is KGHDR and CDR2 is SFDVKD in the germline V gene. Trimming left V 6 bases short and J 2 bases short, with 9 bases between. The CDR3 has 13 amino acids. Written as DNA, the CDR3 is TGTGCCACCAGTAACACACCAAACACTGAAGCTTTCTTT. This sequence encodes CATSNTPNTEAFF.

This CDR3 reads CASSLAENIQYF. The DNA for the CDR3 is TGTGCCAGCAGCTTAGCTGAAAACATTCAGTACTTC. The chain links TRBV11-3 to TRBJ2-4; D gene uncertain. V was trimmed by 1 base and J by 5 bases, leaving 3 bases between them. The CDR3 is 12 residues long. Germline V gene lookup returns CDR1 SGHNT and CDR2 YENEEA. The full variable domain, with the rest looked up from reference TRBV11-3 and TRBJ2-4, is EAGVVQSPRYKIIEKKQPVAFWCNPISGHNTLYWYLQNLGQGPELLIRYENEEAVDDSQLPKDRFSAERLKGVDSTLKIQPAELGDSAVYLCASSLAENIQYFGAGTRLSVL.

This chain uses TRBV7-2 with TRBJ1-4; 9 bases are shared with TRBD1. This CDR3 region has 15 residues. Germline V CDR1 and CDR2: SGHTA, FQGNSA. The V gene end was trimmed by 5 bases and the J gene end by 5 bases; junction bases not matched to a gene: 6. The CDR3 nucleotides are TGTGCCAGCAGCGGGTACAGGGGGCGGAATGAAAAACTGTTTTTT. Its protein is CASSGYRGRNEKLFF.

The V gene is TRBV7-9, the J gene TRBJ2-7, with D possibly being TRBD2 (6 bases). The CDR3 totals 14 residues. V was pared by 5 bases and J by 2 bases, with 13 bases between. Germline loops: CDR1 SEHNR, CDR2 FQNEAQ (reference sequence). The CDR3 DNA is TGTGCCAGCAGCCCCCAGGGAGGCGCCTACGAGCAGTACTTC. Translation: CASSPQGGAYEQYF.

CDR3 protein: CASDRENTGELFF. The DNA of the CDR3 is TGTGCCAGTGACAGGGAGAACACCGGGGAGCTGTTTTTT. The V and J genes are TRBV28 and TRBJ2-2; 7 bases map to TRBD1. V lost 9 bases to trimming and J lost 1 base; unmatched junction nucleotides: 2. CDR1 is MDHEN, CDR2 SYDVKM, per germline. This CDR3 comprises 13 residues.